Presented here are 29 T cell receptor beta chains from one specimen sequenced in a study of cytomegalovirus exposure and HLA in healthy donors. PCR was performed using 60 Vbeta and 13 Jbeta primers. Sequencing was performed with immunoSEQ multiplex PCR; in TCRdb, only in-frame clones are kept and a portion is missing. The sample lists under 200,000 clones, roughly 83% occurring once. Sequences were obtained from PBMCs. These TCRs come from a man aged 25-45 years in good health and CMV-seronegative.

This clone was recorded a few times. The chain links TRBV13 to TRBJ2-5; 7 bases map to TRBD2. V shed 2 bases, J shed 1 base, and the junction held 4 bases outside the gene matches. The CDR3 has 15 amino acids. CDR1 is PRHDT, CDR2 FYEKMQ, per germline (reference sequence). In DNA, the CDR3 is TGTGCCAGCAGCTTAAGAGCGGGAAGCCAAGAGACCCAGTACTTC. Protein sequence: CASSLRAGSQETQYF.

The chain employs TRBV15 and TRBJ2-1; 12 positions match TRBD2. With V trimmed by 0 bases and J by 8 bases, 5 bases remained unmatched. CDR3 length: 16 residues. The V gene's germline CDR1 is LNHNV and CDR2 YYDKDF (reference sequence). The CDR3: CATSREASGGVYEQFF. CDR3 DNA sequence: TGTGCCACCAGCAGAGAGGCTAGCGGGGGGGTGTATGAGCAGTTCTTC.

V and J are TRBV2 and TRBJ1-6; the match to TRBD1 covers 8 bases. Looked up from germline, CDR1 is SNHLY and CDR2 is FYNNEI. This CDR3 has 15 residues. The ends lost 7 bases at V and 10 bases at J; junction bases unmatched: 12. The DNA of the CDR3 is TGTGCCAGCACGCGGACAGGGCAGATTGGCTCACCCCTCCACTTT. Protein product: CASTRTGQIGSPLHF. Full variable domain (outside the CDR3, taken from reference TRBV2 and TRBJ1-6): EPEVTQTPSHQVTQMGQEVILRCVPISNHLYFYWYRQILGQKVEFLVSFYNNEISEKSEIFDDQFSVERPDGSNFTLKIRSTKLEDSAMYFCASTRTGQIGSPLHFGNGTRLTVT.

The chain has TRBV6-6 and TRBJ1-2, with TRBD1 matching over 7 bases. Per the germline V gene, CDR1 is MNHNY and CDR2 is SVGAGI (reference sequence). V was clipped by 6 bases and J by 6 bases; unmatched bases: 10. The CDR3 length is 14 residues. In DNA, the CDR3 is TGTGCCAGCAGACCCCCGACAGGGTTAGATGGCTACACCTTC. Translation gives CASRPPTGLDGYTF.

On this clone: The germline gene is not matched at one end of the junction; a read error may be the cause. The rearrangement links TRBV7-9 to TRBJ1-1; D unclear. The CDR3 sequence is 12 residues long. The germline V gene has CDR1 SEHNR and CDR2 FQNEAQ (reference sequence). The chain's CDR3 is CSSSQQNTEAFF. In nucleotides, the CDR3 is TGTTCCAGCAGCCAACAGAACACTGAAGCTTTCTTT.

The J gene is TRBJ2-3, the V gene TRBV6-4; D perhaps matches TRBD1 (6 bases). The V end lost 4 bases, the J end lost 2 bases, and 13 bases lay between the germline ends. The germline gives CDR1 MRHNA, CDR2 SNTAGT. CDR3 length equals 15 residues. CDR3 amino acids: CASSVFQGNTDTQYF. DNA of the CDR3: TGTGCCAGCAGTGTTTTCCAGGGGAACACAGATACGCAGTATTTT.

This rearrangement joins TRBV7-6 to TRBJ2-1, with TRBD2 as a possible D gene (6 bases). The length of the CDR3 is 15 residues. The germline CDR1 and CDR2 sequences are SGHVS and FNYEAQ. V lost 8 bases to trimming and J lost 4 bases, with 18 bases between them. CDR3 protein: CASEGPGERYNEQFF. The CDR3, as DNA: TGTGCCAGCGAGGGTCCGGGAGAGCGGTACAATGAGCAGTTCTTC. The variable domain in full, with the rest retrieved from reference TRBV7-6 and TRBJ2-1, is GAGVSQSPRYKVTKRGQDVALRCDPISGHVSLYWYRQALGQGPEFLTYFNYEAQQDKSGLPNDRFSAERPEGSISTLTIQRTEQRDSAMYRCASEGPGERYNEQFFGPGTRLTVL.

The J gene is TRBJ2-5, the V gene TRBV7-3; 8 nucleotides agree with TRBD1. The germline CDR1 and CDR2 sequences are SGHTA and FQGTGA. This CDR3 contains 14 residues. V dropped 5 bases and J dropped 6; count of bases not matched to a gene: 8. The CDR3 nucleotides are TGTGCCAGCAGCCCAGGGGGCGGCAGCCAGACCCAGTACTTC. Translation: CASSPGGGSQTQYF.

This rearrangement joins TRBV7-2 to TRBJ2-2; 11 bases align to TRBD2. The CDR3 sequence is 14 residues long. The germline V gene encodes CDR1 SGHTA and CDR2 FQGNSA. The V segment lost 5 bases and the J segment 6 bases; nucleotides outside the gene matches: 2. CDR3 in DNA: TGTGCCAGCAGCAATAGCGGGGGGGCCGGGGAGCTGTTTTTT. As protein: CASSNSGGAGELFF.

The chain links TRBV12-5 to TRBJ2-7; TRBD1 agrees at 11 bases. CDR3 size: 14 residues. V lost 5 bases to trimming and J lost 4 bases; unmatched junction nucleotides: 4. Germline V lookup: CDR1 LGHNT, CDR2 FRNRAP. CDR3 region: CASGIGQGAYEQYF. As DNA, the CDR3 is TGTGCTAGTGGTATCGGACAGGGGGCGTACGAGCAGTACTTC.

This clone was detected a few times. V and J are TRBV7-3 and TRBJ2-7; tentatively, D is TRBD1 (6 bases). CDR1 is SGHTA, CDR2 FQGTGA, per germline. Between the trimmed V and J ends, which lost 1 base and 4 bases, there was a span of 14 bases. CDR3 length: 15 residues. For the CDR3, the DNA is TGTGCCAGCAGCTTAATGGTAGGACAGCCATACGAGCAGTACTTC. Protein product: CASSLMVGQPYEQYF.

The rearrangement joins TRBV27 to TRBJ2-3, with a possible D match to TRBD2 (6 bases). The CDR3 covers 15 residues. Between the trimmed V and J ends, which lost 7 bases and 2 bases, there was a span of 16 bases. Germline values: CDR1 MNHEY, CDR2 SMNVEV (reference sequence). This CDR3 is CASNINGGVTDTQYF. In DNA form, the CDR3 reads TGTGCCAGCAACATCAACGGGGGAGTCACAGATACGCAGTATTTT.

The chain joins TRBV5-6 to TRBJ1-5; TRBD1 agrees at 12 bases. V lost 0 bases to trimming and J lost 9 bases; unmatched junction nucleotides: 7. Germline CDR1 and CDR2: SGHDT and YYEEEE. The CDR3 runs to 16 residues. CDR3 coding DNA: TGTGCCAGCAGCTTGGCCGGGACAGGGGGCGGGTGGCCCCAGCATTTT. Protein sequence: CASSLAGTGGGWPQHF.

Here the CDR3 reads CASRAPGQHMNTEAFF. The DNA for the CDR3 is TGTGCCAGCAGGGCCCCGGGACAACACATGAACACTGAAGCTTTCTTT. The genes are TRBV28 and TRBJ1-1; D perhaps matches TRBD1 (6 bases). The V gene's germline CDR1 is MDHEN and CDR2 SYDVKM. The CDR3 extends over 16 amino acids. Trimming took 6 bases from V and 0 from J, leaving 17 bases between them.

The rearrangement uses TRBV7-9 and TRBJ2-7, with D possibly TRBD2 on 6 matching bases. Per germline, CDR1 SEHNR and CDR2 FQNEAQ (reference sequence). Between the trimmed V and J ends, which lost 1 base and 2 bases, there was a span of 12 bases. The CDR3 runs to 15 residues. The CDR3 DNA sequence: TGTGCCAGCAGCTTAGAGGGAGGCACAGCCTACGAGCAGTACTTC. It yields the protein CASSLEGGTAYEQYF.

V gene TRBV5-1 combines with J gene TRBJ2-1; 13 nucleotides line up with TRBD2. The length of the CDR3 is 17 residues. Per the germline V gene, CDR1 is SGHRS and CDR2 is YFSETQ. Unmatched junction bases numbered 1, after V lost 0 bases and J lost 1 base. This chain's CDR3 is CASSLGLAGGSYNEQFF. CDR3 nucleotides: TGCGCCAGCAGCTTGGGACTAGCGGGAGGATCCTACAATGAGCAGTTCTTC.

The chain joins TRBV29-1 to TRBJ2-1, with 13 bases aligning to TRBD2. This CDR3 has 17 residues. CDR1 SQVTM and CDR2 ANQGSEA come from the germline V gene. Germline trimming cut 6 bases from V and 0 bases from J; bases unmatched to any gene: 8. The CDR3 spells CSVVGLAGALSYNEQFF. The CDR3 DNA sequence: TGCAGCGTCGTAGGACTAGCGGGAGCTCTCTCCTACAATGAGCAGTTCTTC.

This clone was picked up a small number of times. The chain links TRBV5-1 to TRBJ2-1; 9 nucleotides agree with TRBD2. Germline loops: CDR1 SGHRS, CDR2 YFSETQ. The CDR3 runs 14 residues. The ends lost 0 bases at V and 6 bases at J; junction bases unmatched: 1. CDR3 DNA sequence: TGCGCCAGCAGCTTGGGCGGGGGGGCCAATGAGCAGTTCTTC. Its translation is CASSLGGGANEQFF.

The chain carries TRBV27 and TRBJ2-7, with 10 bases identical to TRBD1. Trimming cost V 8 bases and J 3 bases; bases outside gene matches: 4. The CDR3 is 13 amino acids. The germline gives CDR1 MNHEY, CDR2 SMNVEV (reference sequence). The CDR3 coding sequence is TGTGCCAGCGGCGGGACAGGGGACTACGAGCAGTACTTC. The encoded protein is CASGGTGDYEQYF.

The chain uses TRBV7-2 and TRBJ2-5; 9 positions agree with TRBD1. Trimming took 5 bases from V and 5 from J; bases not matched to a gene: 3. The germline V gene encodes CDR1 SGHTA and CDR2 FQGNSA. CDR3 length equals 13 residues. The CDR3 region has the DNA TGTGCCAGCAGCAGGGACAGGGTGGAGACCCAGTACTTC. Protein sequence: CASSRDRVETQYF.

This clone was detected a few times. V is TRBV10-1 and J is TRBJ2-3, with a weak D call TRBD2 (7 bases). V lost 4 bases, J lost 7 bases, and 15 bases lay in between. Germline loops: CDR1 WNHNN, CDR2 SYGVQD (reference sequence). The CDR3 loop spans 14 amino acids. CDR3 residues: CASSASGEGNTQYF. The CDR3 nucleotides read TGCGCCAGCAGTGCGTCAGGGGAGGGCAATACGCAGTATTTT.

The V and J genes are TRBV28 and TRBJ1-3; 7 bases line up with TRBD1. Trimming removed 8 bases from V and 0 bases from J; junction bases left unmatched: 7. Looked up from germline, CDR1 is MDHEN and CDR2 is SYDVKM. The CDR3 has 15 amino acids. CDR3 sequence: CASGDPGGSGNTIYF. For the CDR3, the DNA is TGTGCCAGCGGGGACCCAGGGGGCTCTGGAAACACCATATATTTT.

The gene calls are TRBV21-1 and TRBJ1-2; the listed D gene, TRBD1, was not tested against the DNA. TRBV21-1 is a known pseudogene. The CDR3 loop spans 19 amino acids. The DNA of the CDR3 is TGTGCCAGCAGCAAAGAAAACCGACCCGGGACAGGGGGCGCCCCTGGCTACACCTTC. The encoded protein is CASSKENRPGTGGAPGYTF.

The rearrangement links TRBV7-9 to TRBJ2-2, with TRBD2 matching over 8 bases. Germline CDR1 SEHNR, CDR2 FQNEAQ (reference sequence). CDR3 length: 17 amino acids. Trimming took 6 bases from V and 5 from J; bases not matched to a gene: 14. DNA for the CDR3: TGTGCCAGCAGTCTGCCTGGGAGCGGGAGAGATACCGGGGAGCTGTTTTTT. Protein sequence: CASSLPGSGRDTGELFF.

The chain couples TRBV7-6 to TRBJ2-3, with 9 bases identical to TRBD2. The J segment lost 1 base and the V segment lost 1 base, leaving 9 bases of the junction unmatched. CDR3 length: 18 residues. In germline, CDR1 is SGHVS, CDR2 FNYEAQ. CDR3 coding DNA: TGTGCCAGCAGCTTAGGTTTAGCGGGAGAAACCGGCACAGATACGCAGTATTTT. It specifies CASSLGLAGETGTDTQYF.

V gene TRBV19 combines with J gene TRBJ2-7; D ambiguous. From germline, CDR1 is LNHDA and CDR2 SQIVND (reference sequence). CDR3 length: 11 residues. V was trimmed by 1 base and J by 7 bases, leaving 5 bases between them. The CDR3 sequence: CASSIGQEQYF. The DNA of the CDR3 is TGTGCCAGTAGTATAGGTCAAGAGCAGTACTTC.

The chain has TRBV29-1 and TRBJ2-5; 9 bases are a match to TRBD1. The J call could be wrong; TRBJ2-7 is a better fit for the DNA end. The germline gives CDR1 SQVTM, CDR2 ANQGSEA. The CDR3 loop spans 14 amino acids. The CDR3 DNA reads TGCAGCGCGAGGGACCGGGACAGGGTTTCCGAGCAGTACTTC. This codes for CSARDRDRVSEQYF.

The CDR3 is CASSLVGANEQFF. DNA of the CDR3: TGTGCCAGCAGCTTGGTAGGGGCCAATGAGCAGTTCTTC. The V call is TRBV7-2, the J call TRBJ2-1; D perhaps matches TRBD1 (5 bases). Germline V gene lookup returns CDR1 SGHTA and CDR2 FQGNSA. The CDR3 consists of 13 residues. Trimming took off 3 bases at V and 6 bases at J, with 9 bases between the two ends.

V is TRBV5-1 and J is TRBJ2-3; no clear D. Germline CDR1 and CDR2: SGHRS and YFSETQ. With 4 bases removed from V and 6 bases from J, the gap between germline ends came to 15 bases. This CDR3 spans 14 amino acids. The CDR3: CASSKRPSGDTQYF. The CDR3 DNA reads TGCGCCAGCAGCAAAAGGCCCTCCGGGGATACGCAGTATTTT.